This paragraph covers one TCR beta chain sequence. J was trimmed by 1 base and V by 1 base; bases with no gene match: 2. This CDR3 comprises 16 residues. The germline gives CDR1 LNHNV, CDR2 YYDKDF (reference sequence). These data belong to a study of blood T cell repertoires in COVID-19. On the study more broadly: Spain, Italy and the United States supplied samples that represented acute and convalescent COVID-19. Sample material is recorded as cDNA or gDNA derived from T cells, B-cell-depleted T cells, or PBMCs.

In the original workflow: The authors estimated nucleated cell counts from reference gene primer amplification. Profiled with immunoSEQ multiplex PCR; TCRdb holds only in-frame clones, not every one. V and J calls plus clone size are reproduced from that table; the DNA served to infer D and trimming. The sample consists of more than 110,000 clones, around 89% of them appearing once. Sequencing input: peripheral blood. The TCR comes from a man aged 55 to 70 with active or convalescent COVID-19. The chain employs TRBV15 and TRBJ2-2; TRBD2 agrees at 8 bases. The CDR3 nucleotides read TGTGCCACCAGCAGAGGAACTAGCGGGAACACCGGGGAGCTGTTTTTT. It specifies CATSRGTSGNTGELFF.